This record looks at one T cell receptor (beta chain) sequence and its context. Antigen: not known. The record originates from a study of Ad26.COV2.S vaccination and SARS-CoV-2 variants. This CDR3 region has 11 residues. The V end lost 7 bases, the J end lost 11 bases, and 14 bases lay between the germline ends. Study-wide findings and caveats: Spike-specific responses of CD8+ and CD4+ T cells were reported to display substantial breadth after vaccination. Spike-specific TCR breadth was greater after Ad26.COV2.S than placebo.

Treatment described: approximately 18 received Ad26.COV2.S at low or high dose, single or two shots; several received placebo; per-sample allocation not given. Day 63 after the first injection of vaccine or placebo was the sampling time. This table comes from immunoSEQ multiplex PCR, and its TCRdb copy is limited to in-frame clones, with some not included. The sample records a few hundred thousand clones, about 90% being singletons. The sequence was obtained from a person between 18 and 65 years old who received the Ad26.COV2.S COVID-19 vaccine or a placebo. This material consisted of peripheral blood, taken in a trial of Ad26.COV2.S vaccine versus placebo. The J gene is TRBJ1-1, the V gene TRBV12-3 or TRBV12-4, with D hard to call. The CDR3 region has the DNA TGTGCCAGCACCACGTGGCCCAGGGCTTTCTTT. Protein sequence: CASTTWPRAFF.